Described below is a single T cell receptor (beta chain) sequence and its context. In its sample, this clonotype was seen many times. The antigen this receptor binds is unknown. It has no much larger one-base neighbor in the sample; base qualities were not kept. cDNA synthesis used template-switch 5'RACE with a primer carrying a 10-nucleotide random unique molecular identifier tagging each TCR transcript. Every sequencing run covered 15-18 subjects and yielded more than 170 million TCR-beta sequences. Total RNA was extracted with the RNeasy kit. TCR-beta VDJ regions were amplified with primers for the TCR constant region and the 5'RACE anchor, using the KAPA Real-time Library Amplification kit. Sample indexes and Illumina adaptors were added in a first PCR, after which library yield was increased in a second PCR. After purification with Ampure beads, the TCR product of roughly 650 bp was size-selected on a 2% E-gel SizeSelection system. Before pooling, library quality was checked on a Bioanalyzer, concentration was measured with Qubit, and libraries were quantified with the Kapa Library Quantification kit. An Illumina HiSeq 2500 was used to sequence the libraries paired-end at 2 x 150 bp. To increase sequence diversity, about 24-32% phiX was spiked into each library pool. Per the original workflow: The UMI-based MiGEC pipeline processed quality-filtered reads and removed over 75% of raw TCR sequences during error correction. IMGT germline references were used for aligning VDJ genes, and each clonotype was defined as a unique CDR3 amino acid sequence together with its V-J genes. Clonal expansion, Shannon diversity and CDR3 relatedness were evaluated with VDJtools (CalcPairwiseDistances, ClusterSamples), while phylogenetic trees were built in CLCbio workbench. Using coefficient-of-variation modelling across technical triplicates, the study counted a clone as expanded if it had at least 8 unique UMIs. Through fastp at Q25 and MiXCR, TCRdb rebuilt clones from the public reads, retaining in-frame beta chains. Rows are combined by CDR3 protein, so each entry shows the most common genes and DNA. The V and J calls here are based on TCRdb, not the publication. This sample holds 45,000 to 55,000 distinct CDR3 sequences; around 3.1% were observed only once. Of the sample, roughly 5.5% is held by the ten largest clones.

These data come from a study of neurological immune-mediated disorders (dated by TCRdb to the late 2010s). About the investigation overall: Of the 35 or so multiple sclerosis patients, around 31 had relapsing-remitting MS and 3 had secondary progressive MS. Using UMI-based sequencing, the study compared peripheral blood TCR-beta repertoires from patients with HTLV-I-associated myelopathy (HAM/TSP), patients with multiple sclerosis, and healthy controls. The 106 TCR-beta libraries covered PBMC samples along with longitudinal samples, technical triplicates, and paired sorted CD4+ and CD8+ T-cell subsets. The cohort included about 66 subjects: roughly 14 with HAM/TSP, roughly 34 with multiple sclerosis, and roughly 20 healthy controls.

What the authors observed across the whole study: Expanded clones from different subjects shared no identical CDR3 amino acid sequences, which suggests that TCR-beta repertoires were private in all groups. Phylogenetic analysis grouped repertoires from 18 of 34 MS patients into a cluster of related CDR3 sequences, suggesting a possible repertoire-level signature. TCR clonal expansion was highest in HAM/TSP patients and lowest in MS patients, with MS patients falling below even healthy controls. The MS cluster showed no association with clinical or MRI features, and the authors stated that larger cohorts are needed.

Including the terminal cysteine and phenylalanine, the CDR3 comprises 11 residues. CDR3 DNA is the only sequence kept; it has 33 bases, read in frame from the first base. V is clipped by 8 bases and J by 4 bases, and the sequence between their germline boundaries is 8 bases long. From the germline V gene, CDR1 is SGHAT and CDR2 is FQNNGV. Libraries from unsorted PBMCs were made from 2 million PBMCs kept in RNAlater at -80 degrees C until RNA extraction. The multiple sclerosis patients were enrolled in a US clinical protocol that evaluated disease progression with magnetic resonance imaging. Peripheral blood was subjected to Ficoll-Hypaque density gradient centrifugation to isolate PBMCs, which were then cryopreserved in liquid nitrogen.

The chain is encoded by TRBV11-2 joined to TRBJ2-5; the D segment cannot be called with confidence. This receptor was obtained from a man in his forties or fifties with multiple sclerosis. Sequenced: PBMCs. The CDR3 protein: CASGVAETQYF. The sequence in DNA is TGTGCCAGCGGAGTAGCAGAGACCCAGTACTTC.